A single sample gave rise to the 15 T cell receptor beta chains below, sequenced in a study of shared clonotypes between healthy human individuals. Data came from immunoSEQ multiplex PCR; TCRdb stores just in-frame clones and leaves some out. Of approximately 500,000 clones in the sample, 90% to 96% were seen once. Material: naive CD4+ T cells sorted from blood. Subset in this sample: CD45RA+ positively selected. These TCRs come from a woman aged 25 to 39 in good health.

This clone appeared once. The rearrangement links TRBV27 to TRBJ2-1; 8 positions match TRBD1. The CDR3 is 12 residues long. CDR1 is MNHEY, CDR2 SMNVEV, per germline (reference sequence). V was clipped by 5 bases and J by 9 bases; unmatched bases: 3. CDR3 residues: CASSLGQGEQFF. DNA of the CDR3: TGTGCCAGCAGTCTAGGACAGGGTGAGCAGTTCTTC.

The chain uses TRBV28 and TRBJ1-2; D uncertain. Looked up from germline, CDR1 is MDHEN and CDR2 is SYDVKM. The CDR3 extends over 13 amino acids. Trimming stripped 6 bases from V and 0 bases from J, with 8 bases between. CDR3 residues: CASRPVANYGYTF. In DNA, the CDR3 is TGTGCCAGCAGACCGGTAGCTAACTATGGCTACACCTTC.

The chain uses TRBV28 and TRBJ2-7, with 7 bases identical to TRBD2. The CDR3 has 15 amino acids. The V gene's germline CDR1 is MDHEN and CDR2 SYDVKM. The V segment lost 6 bases and the J segment 3 bases; nucleotides outside the gene matches: 11. CDR3: CASSDPGGRHYEQYF. Here the CDR3 DNA reads TGTGCCAGCAGCGACCCCGGGGGGAGGCACTACGAGCAGTACTTC.

In nucleotides, the CDR3 is TGTGCCAGCAGTGAACTACAGGGGGCCCAAGAGACCCAGTACTTC. This sequence encodes CASSELQGAQETQYF. The chain couples TRBV2 to TRBJ2-5, with 9 bases that match TRBD1. Unmatched junction bases numbered 2, after V lost 2 bases and J lost 1 base. This CDR3 region has 15 residues. The germline CDR1 and CDR2 sequences are SNHLY and FYNNEI.

The V and J genes are TRBV6-5 and TRBJ2-1; 11 nucleotides line up with TRBD2. Germline V lookup: CDR1 MNHEY, CDR2 SVGAGI. Germline trimming cut 5 bases from V and 10 bases from J; bases unmatched to any gene: 7. CDR3 length equals 14 residues. CDR3 nucleotide sequence: TGTGCCAGCAGTCCAGTTAGCGGGAGGGGAGAGCAGTTCTTC. Encoded protein: CASSPVSGRGEQFF.

The chain employs TRBV6-5 and TRBJ2-5; 8 nucleotides agree with TRBD2. CDR1 and CDR2 (germline): MNHEY, SVGAGI. With V trimmed by 0 bases and J by 5 bases, 5 bases remained unmatched. The CDR3 runs to 15 residues. The CDR3 bases are TGTGCCAGCAGTTACTCCGGGAGGGGCGATGAGACCCAGTACTTC. This codes for CASSYSGRGDETQYF.

The chain recombines TRBV2 with TRBJ1-5; TRBD1 matches 8 bases. CDR1 is SNHLY, CDR2 FYNNEI, per germline. Trimming removed 9 bases from V and 3 bases from J; junction bases left unmatched: 7. The CDR3 sequence is 14 residues long. CDR3 sequence (DNA): TGTGCCAGTAGGGAGACAGGGGCCAATCAGCCCCAGCATTTT. It specifies CASRETGANQPQHF.

The chain joins TRBV28 to TRBJ1-2, with no clear D. Trimming took off 6 bases at V and 5 bases at J, with 10 bases between the two ends. CDR1 and CDR2 (germline): MDHEN, SYDVKM. This CDR3 has 12 residues. CDR3 loop: CASRSAPYGYTF. For the CDR3, the DNA is TGTGCCAGCAGATCAGCCCCGTATGGCTACACCTTC.

The chain employs TRBV5-4 and TRBJ1-1; TRBD1 aligns across 8 bases. Looked up from germline, CDR1 is SGHNT and CDR2 is YYREEE (reference sequence). CDR3 size: 15 residues. V shed 4 bases and J 1 base; nucleotides not matched to a gene: 6. CDR3 loop: CASSLTGARNTEAFF. Here the CDR3 DNA reads TGTGCCAGCAGCCTGACAGGGGCCAGGAACACTGAAGCTTTCTTT.

The CDR3 here is CASRQTGRPNQPQHF. DNA of the CDR3: TGTGCCAGCAGGCAAACGGGACGGCCCAATCAGCCCCAGCATTTT. The chain recombines TRBV7-2 with TRBJ1-5, with D maybe TRBD1 (5 bases). This CDR3 region has 15 residues. The ends were cut back, 6 bases at V and 3 bases at J, with 15 bases in the middle. Germline CDR1 reads SGHTA; CDR2 reads FQGNSA. The whole variable domain, filled in from reference TRBV7-2 and TRBJ1-5, reads GAGVSQSPSNKVTEKGKDVELRCDPISGHTALYWYRQSLGQGLEFLIYFQGNSAPDKSGLPSDRFSAERTGGSVSTLTIQRTQQEDSAVYLCASRQTGRPNQPQHFGDGTRLSIL.

CDR3 DNA: TGCGCCAGCAGGGACAGGGGCACAGATACGCAGTATTTT. This gives the protein CASRDRGTDTQYF. The chain couples TRBV5-1 to TRBJ2-3; 8 nucleotides line up with TRBD1. Trimming removed 5 bases from V and 1 base from J; junction bases left unmatched: 0. The germline CDR1 and CDR2 sequences are SGHRS and YFSETQ. This CDR3 has 13 amino acids.

The rearrangement joins TRBV29-1 to TRBJ2-7; TRBD2 aligns across 7 bases. CDR1 SQVTM and CDR2 ANQGSEA come from the germline V gene. J was trimmed by 2 bases and V by 3 bases; bases with no gene match: 4. The CDR3 loop spans 13 amino acids. The CDR3 region has the DNA TGCAGCGTTGACGCTAGCGGTACCTACGAGCAGTACTTC. This translates into CSVDASGTYEQYF.

The chain carries TRBV6-6 and TRBJ2-7; D perhaps matches TRBD2 (6 bases). Trimming took off 6 bases at V and 4 bases at J, with 16 bases between the two ends. This CDR3 spans 14 amino acids. CDR1 and CDR2 from the germline V gene are MNHNY and SVGAGI (reference sequence). CDR3 sequence (DNA): TGTGCCAGCAGCCCCCAGGCGGGACGATACGAGCAGTACTTC. Its translation is CASSPQAGRYEQYF.

CDR3 residues: CASSLTWDEQFF. In nucleotides, the CDR3 is TGCGCCAGCAGCTTGACGTGGGATGAGCAGTTCTTC. The chain has TRBV5-1 and TRBJ2-1; unclear D gene. This CDR3 is built from 12 residues. Trimming stripped 1 base from V and 8 bases from J, with 7 bases between. Germline CDR1 and CDR2: SGHRS and YFSETQ.

This clone occurred once. The V gene is TRBV28, the J gene TRBJ2-5; 10 nucleotides line up with TRBD1. The CDR3 consists of 12 residues. V lost 8 bases, J lost 11 bases, and 8 bases stayed unmatched. The germline V gene encodes CDR1 MDHEN and CDR2 SYDVKM. The chain's CDR3 is CASGTGEREQYF. DNA for the CDR3: TGTGCCAGCGGGACAGGGGAGCGAGAGCAGTACTTC. Complete variable domain (other parts from reference TRBV28 and TRBJ2-5): DVKVTQSSRYLVKRTGEKVFLECVQDMDHENMFWYRQDPGLGLRLIYFSYDVKMKEKGDIPEGYSVSREKKERFSLILESASTNQTSMYLCASGTGEREQYFGPGTRLLVL.